The text below deals with one T cell receptor beta chain. Its target is unknown. TCRdb's copy holds only in-frame clones and misses some; the assay was immunoSEQ multiplex PCR. The sample includes around 58,000 clones, about 83% of them seen just once. This sample was included in a study of OX40 agonist ivuxolimab in advanced cancers. Study-level background: The patients' treatment was ivuxolimab, an agonistic anti-OX40 (CD134) antibody. Under the entry rules, prior anti-PD-1, anti-PD-L1 or anti-CTLA-4 therapy was allowed, and more than 35% had some. Notes on the study in general: On average, CD8+ T cells showed a greater number of expanded clones than CD4+.

CDR3 length: 14 amino acids. Trimming removed 0 bases at V and 5 bases at J, with 11 bases between. Germline V gene sequence: CDR1 SGHKS, CDR2 YYEKEE (reference sequence). The TCR originated in an adult with an advanced solid tumor such as melanoma, head and neck, liver or kidney cancer. Sequenced here: CD4+ or CD8+ T cells sorted from blood, sampled in a trial of the OX40 agonist ivuxolimab. The chain carries TRBV5-5 and TRBJ1-1, with D hard to call. Here the CDR3 reads CASSLGQRETEAFF. CDR3 nucleotides: TGTGCCAGCAGCTTGGGGCAAAGGGAAACTGAAGCTTTCTTT.